This T cell receptor beta chain was obtained from a study of blood T cells in healthy people across ages. Primed by a sample-barcoded 5' primer and a J-beta primer mix, a second PCR proceeded for roughly 6 to 12 cycles. TCRdb redid the calling of the 5' RACE reads with MiXCR, one entry per CDR3 protein. The sample records hundreds of thousands of distinct CDR3 sequences, less than 40% being singletons. The study drew donors from healthy Caucasian individuals in Russia aged roughly 6 to 90. Germline V CDR1 and CDR2: SNHLY, FYNNEI. The CDR3 length is 12 residues. General observations from the study: Per million T cells, TCR beta diversity dropped roughly linearly as age increased. PBMCs left unsorted prevented a conclusive naive versus antigen-experienced comparison. Long-lived donors had more naive CD4+ cells and higher diversity than aged donors.

Worth noting for this clonotype: The target antigen is unknown. This may be a read error, as it is one base from a much larger clone.

This receptor was identified in a woman older than 75 in good health. The chain employs TRBV2 and TRBJ1-5; 8 bases line up with TRBD1. Sequenced: blood. The CDR3 sequence: CTSRTGNQPQHF. The CDR3 coding sequence is TGTACCAGCAGGACAGGGAATCAGCCCCAGCATTTT.